This paragraph reports one TCR beta chain. Its target is unknown. TCRdb keeps only in-frame clones here, not all; method: immunoSEQ multiplex PCR. The sample holds 300,000 to 350,000 clones, 85% seen once. The entry originates in a study of Ad26.COV2.S vaccination and SARS-CoV-2 variants. About the research overall: Once, or twice with 56 days between doses, Ad26.COV2.S was given intramuscularly. Findings and caveats of the study: Placebo recipients had lower spike-specific TCR breadth than vaccine recipients.

Stated treatment: some 20 received Ad26.COV2.S at low or high dose, single or two shots; 5 received placebo; per-sample allocation not given. The samples date from day 63 after the first vaccine or placebo injection. The individual, an adult aged 18-55 years, was a donor in Boston. An Ad26 vector that expressed Wuhan-strain SARS-CoV-2 spike constituted the vaccine. The germline V and J ends were trimmed by 7 bases and 0 bases, with 4 bases remaining between them. Per the germline V gene, CDR1 is SEHNR and CDR2 is FQNEAQ (reference sequence). The CDR3 has 13 residues. This sequence joins TRBV7-9 and TRBJ2-6; D not certain. The specimen comprised peripheral blood, sampled in a trial of Ad26.COV2.S vaccine versus placebo. The TCR originated in a person between 18 and 59 years old who received the Ad26.COV2.S COVID-19 vaccine or a placebo. This chain's CDR3 is CASTLSGANVLTF. The DNA for the CDR3 is TGTGCCAGCACCCTCTCTGGGGCCAACGTCCTGACTTTC.